One and the same sample provided the 15 T cell receptor beta chains below, sequenced in a study of T-cell reconstitution after alpha-beta-depleted transplantation in children. Unique molecular identifiers were incorporated when the TCRbeta library was constructed. TCRdb fed the PCR reads into MiXCR, producing one record per CDR3 protein. The repertoire consists of 500,000 to 650,000 distinct CDR3 sequences, with 10% to 15% occurring once and the leading ten covering approximately 2%. Sequenced here: PBMCs, mostly from graft donor cells, sampled 360 days after TCRalphabeta/CD19-depleted stem cell transplant. These receptors originate from a male patient younger than 18 who had a stem cell transplant for acute myeloid leukemia, so the T cells may come from the graft donor.

CDR3 protein: CSASGTSGRTYNEQFF. CDR3 sequence (DNA): TGCAGTGCGTCCGGGACTAGCGGGAGAACCTACAATGAGCAGTTCTTC. The rearrangement links TRBV20-1 to TRBJ2-1, with TRBD2 identical over 14 bases. In germline, CDR1 is DFQATT, CDR2 SNEGSKA (reference sequence). The CDR3 is made up of 16 amino acids. V shed 6 bases and J 2 bases; nucleotides not matched to a gene: 6.

This clonotype was picked up a small number of times. The gene calls are TRBV29-1 and TRBJ2-7; 8 bases match TRBD1. Germline V lookup: CDR1 SQVTM, CDR2 ANQGSEA. This CDR3 spans 14 amino acids. V lost 6 bases to trimming and J lost 4 bases; unmatched junction nucleotides: 11. CDR3 in amino acids: CSVLSRTGTYEQYF. The CDR3 DNA follows: TGCAGCGTCCTAAGCAGGACAGGGACTTACGAGCAGTACTTC.

The chain recombines TRBV20-1 with TRBJ2-7; 7 nucleotides agree with TRBD1. CDR1 is DFQATT, CDR2 SNEGSKA, per germline (reference sequence). J was trimmed by 5 bases and V by 3 bases; bases with no gene match: 4. The CDR3 has 12 residues. The CDR3 is CSASRGGHEQYF. The CDR3 DNA reads as TGCAGTGCTAGCAGAGGGGGCCACGAGCAGTACTTC.

The rearrangement links TRBV29-1 to TRBJ2-3; the D gene could be TRBD1 or TRBD2 (5 bases each). This CDR3 contains 14 residues. Germline values: CDR1 SQVTM, CDR2 ANQGSEA. V lost 4 bases and J lost 4, with 15 bases in between. This CDR3 reads CSVGGTGAADTQYF. The CDR3 nucleotides are TGCAGCGTTGGGGGCACCGGGGCCGCAGATACGCAGTATTTT.

The chain couples TRBV3-1 to TRBJ1-1; 7 bases are a match to TRBD1. CDR3 size: 13 residues. CDR1 is LGHDT and CDR2 is YNNKEL in the germline V gene (reference sequence). Losses at the gene ends were 5 bases for V and 6 bases for J; bases not matched to a gene: 6. The CDR3, as DNA: TGTGCCAGCAGCGCCAGGGGGGCGGCTGAAGCTTTCTTT. This translates into CASSARGAAEAFF. Based on the CDR3 plus reference TRBV3-1 and TRBJ1-1, the full variable domain is DTAVSQTPKYLVTQMGNDKSIKCEQNLGHDTMYWYKQDSKKFLKIMFSYNNKELIINETVPNRFSPKSPDKAHLNLHINSLELGDSAVYFCASSARGAAEAFFGQGTRLTVV.

This clonotype was seen a few times. CDR3 DNA: TGTGCCAGCAGTTGGCGGCTACATCAGCCCCAGCATTTT. Its protein is CASSWRLHQPQHF. This sequence joins TRBV28 and TRBJ1-5; no reliable D call. The CDR3 length is 13 residues. Germline V lookup: CDR1 MDHEN, CDR2 SYDVKM. The V gene lost 4 bases and the J gene lost 5 bases, with 9 bases spanning the gap.

Points on this clonotype: One end of the junction fails to match germline, which may point to a read error. CDR3 protein: CAISLGTGLFRMDEQFF. CDR3 DNA: TGTGCCATCAGTTTAGGGACAGGGTTGTTTCGAATGGATGAGCAGTTCTTC. The chain recombines TRBV28 with TRBJ2-1; 9 bases align to TRBD1. The CDR3 is made up of 17 amino acids. Germline V gives CDR1 MDHEN, CDR2 SYDVKM.

This chain connects TRBV4-3 to TRBJ2-3, with TRBD2 matching 9 bases. With 4 bases clipped from V and 2 bases from J, the junction kept 7 bases outside the gene matches. CDR1 and CDR2 from the germline V gene are LGHNA and YSLEER. The CDR3 has 16 amino acids. The CDR3 nucleotides are TGCGCCAGCAGCCCAATAGCGGGAGTCTTCACAGATACGCAGTATTTT. Protein product: CASSPIAGVFTDTQYF.

This sequence joins TRBV12-3 or TRBV12-4 and TRBJ2-7; tentative D call: TRBD1 (6 bases). The CDR3 runs 14 residues. V was trimmed by 8 bases and J by 7 bases, leaving 21 bases between them. The CDR3 DNA follows: TGTGCCAGCGTTGCGACCGGCAGGGGCTGGGAGCAGTACTTC. It is translated as CASVATGRGWEQYF.

The CDR3 reads CASSEAGLAGQETQYF. In nucleotides, the CDR3 is TGTGCCAGCAGTGAAGCGGGACTAGCGGGACAAGAGACCCAGTACTTC. This chain joins TRBV6-1 and TRBJ2-5, with TRBD2 identical over 13 bases. Looked up from germline, CDR1 is MNHNS and CDR2 is SASEGT. V shed 0 bases, J shed 2 bases, and the junction held 0 bases outside the gene matches. This CDR3 comprises 16 residues.

In its sample, this clonotype was seen many times. The rearrangement uses TRBV28 and TRBJ1-1; D may be TRBD1 (6 bases). The V end lost 2 bases, the J end lost 0 bases, and 16 bases lay between the germline ends. The CDR3 contains 17 residues. The germline gives CDR1 MDHEN, CDR2 SYDVKM. CDR3 protein: CASSLIGQGSMNTEAFF. CDR3 coding DNA: TGTGCCAGCAGTTTAATCGGCCAGGGGTCCATGAACACTGAAGCTTTCTTT.

This clonotype was observed a handful of times. The J gene is TRBJ2-3, the V gene TRBV7-3; possible D gene TRBD2, 6 bases. V shed 5 bases and J shed 2 bases, with 17 bases lying between them. The CDR3 runs to 16 residues. Per germline, CDR1 SGHTA and CDR2 FQGTGA. The CDR3 reads CASSPRGLDLTDTQYF. CDR3 nucleotides: TGTGCCAGCAGCCCAAGGGGACTCGATCTCACAGATACGCAGTATTTT.

The V and J genes are TRBV4-2 and TRBJ2-1; 7 bases fit TRBD2. The CDR3 has 16 residues. The germline V gene has CDR1 LGHNA and CDR2 YNFKEQ. With 0 bases clipped from V and 8 bases from J, the junction kept 10 bases outside the gene matches. CDR3 protein: CASSQDGQREGYEQFF. CDR3 DNA sequence: TGTGCCAGCAGCCAAGATGGCCAGCGGGAAGGATATGAGCAGTTCTTC.

This chain uses TRBV6-1 with TRBJ2-6, with 10 bases matching TRBD2. Looked up from germline, CDR1 is MNHNS and CDR2 is SASEGT. There are 17 residues in the CDR3. V was pared by 7 bases and J by 1 base, with 7 bases of the junction left unmatched. In DNA form, the CDR3 reads TGTGCCAGCACTCCTACTAGCGGGATATCTGGGGCCAACGTCCTGACTTTC. Protein: CASTPTSGISGANVLTF.

This sequence joins TRBV5-1 and TRBJ2-7, with 8 positions matching TRBD1. Looked up from germline, CDR1 is SGHRS and CDR2 is YFSETQ. The CDR3 is 15 amino acids. Trimming removed 0 bases from V and 6 bases from J; junction bases left unmatched: 8. CDR3 sequence reads: CASSLDGQGSGEQYF. CDR3 nucleotide sequence: TGCGCCAGCAGCTTGGACGGACAGGGATCGGGCGAGCAGTACTTC.